This T cell receptor beta chain was observed in a study of identical twins. Study results and caveats: An excess of low generation probability was shown by twin-shared out-of-frame alpha sequences.

Of note for this clonotype: The antigen is not known.

Via MiXCR, TCRdb re-called the 5' RACE reads, giving one row per CDR3 protein. Altogether some 440,000 distinct CDR3 sequences are present, 20% to 25% being singletons, with the ten largest covering around 3%. CDR3 size: 15 residues. Germline V gives CDR1 DFQATT, CDR2 SNEGSKA (reference sequence). The junction had 14 bases not matched to a gene; V was cut back by 6 bases and J by 5 bases. The same specimen was also included in a second study, on T cells expressing NK-cell markers.

The origin of this receptor is a woman aged 18-29 years in good health. Sequencing used CD4+ T cells sorted from blood. The chain recombines TRBV20-1 with TRBJ2-3; 7 bases fit TRBD2. DNA of the CDR3: TGCAGTGCCCAGGCGGGAGCTAGCCCGGGAGATACGCAGTATTTT. This codes for CSAQAGASPGDTQYF.